These 20 T cell receptor beta chains were sequenced from one sample in a study of blood T cell repertoires in COVID-19. Sequencing was performed with immunoSEQ multiplex PCR; in TCRdb, only in-frame clones are kept and a portion is missing. The table has about 100,000 clones, less than 90% seen once. Sequences were obtained from peripheral blood. Source of these receptors: a man aged 25 to 45 in a cohort sampled during active COVID-19.

The chain has TRBV12-3 or TRBV12-4 and TRBJ1-2; 7 nucleotides agree with TRBD1. CDR3 size: 11 residues. V was clipped by 6 bases and J by 7 bases; unmatched bases: 2. CDR3 DNA sequence: TGTGCCAGCAGCGACAGGGTTGGCTACACCTTC. Protein product: CASSDRVGYTF.

The chain joins TRBV6-6 to TRBJ1-2; D unresolved. The CDR3 is made up of 16 amino acids. V lost 5 bases, J lost 1 base, and 17 bases lay in between. Germline CDR1 is MNHNY and CDR2 is SVGAGI (reference sequence). The CDR3 protein is CASSSPRDSFNYGYTF. DNA for the CDR3: TGTGCCAGCAGTAGTCCACGCGATTCCTTTAACTATGGCTACACCTTC.

The chain is built from TRBV3-1 (or the pseudogene TRBV3-2) and TRBJ2-3; tentatively, D is TRBD2 (6 bases). Germline V CDR1 and CDR2: LGHDT, YNNKEL (reference sequence). CDR3 length: 14 residues. V dropped 8 bases and J dropped 4 bases, with 16 bases sitting between them. CDR3 nucleotide sequence: TGTGCCAGCCAGATGCGGGGACGCCCAGATACGCAGTATTTT. Translation: CASQMRGRPDTQYF.

The rearrangement uses TRBV9 and TRBJ1-2; D is ambiguous. Looked up from germline, CDR1 is SGDLS and CDR2 is YYNGEE. V dropped 3 bases and J dropped 8 bases, with 11 bases sitting between them. CDR3 size: 12 residues. The CDR3 here is CASSAPRWGYTF. The CDR3 DNA reads as TGTGCCAGCAGCGCCCCGCGGTGGGGCTACACCTTC.

V is TRBV19 and J is TRBJ2-7; D might be TRBD2 (6 bases). Germline V CDR1 and CDR2: LNHDA, SQIVND (reference sequence). V was shortened by 4 bases and J by 4 bases, with 8 bases between the two germline ends. The CDR3 loop spans 12 amino acids. The CDR3 nucleotides read TGTGCCAGTAGTACCGGGGGTTACGAGCAGTACTTC. The encoded protein is CASSTGGYEQYF. The entire variable domain, with the rest obtained from reference TRBV19 and TRBJ2-7, is as follows: DGGITQSPKYLFRKEGQNVTLSCEQNLNHDAMYWYRQDPGQGLRLIYYSQIVNDFQKGDIAEGYSVSREKKESFPLTVTSAQKNPTAFYLCASSTGGYEQYFGPGTRLTVT.

The CDR3 here is CASSLRTRNEQFF. CDR3 nucleotides: TGTGCCAGCAGTCTACGAACTCGAAATGAGCAGTTCTTC. The chain joins TRBV6-5 to TRBJ2-1; D remains ambiguous. Germline-derived CDR1 and CDR2 are MNHEY and SVGAGI. The CDR3 totals 13 residues. V was trimmed by 5 bases and J by 7 bases, leaving 12 bases between them.

This clone was seen a few times. This chain connects TRBV7-9 to TRBJ1-5; tentatively, D is TRBD1 (5 bases). Germline V lookup: CDR1 SEHNR, CDR2 FQNEAQ (reference sequence). This CDR3 spans 13 amino acids. V lost 1 base to trimming and J lost 7 bases, with 8 bases between them. The CDR3 region has the DNA TGTGCCAGCAGCTTAGGGAGGGACCAGCCCCAGCATTTT. This gives the protein CASSLGRDQPQHF.

CDR3 in amino acids: CASSEKLAGETQYF. The CDR3 DNA follows: TGTGCCAGCAGTGAAAAGCTAGCCGGAGAGACCCAGTACTTC. The chain uses TRBV2 and TRBJ2-5; the D gene is possibly TRBD2 (5 bases). Trimming stripped 2 bases from V and 4 bases from J, with 11 bases between. The germline CDR1 and CDR2 sequences are SNHLY and FYNNEI. The CDR3 totals 14 residues.

The DNA of the CDR3 is TGTGCTAGTCCGGGACTAGCGTCTGAGCAGTTCTTC. Amino acids: CASPGLASEQFF. The rearrangement uses TRBV12-5 and TRBJ2-1, with 10 positions matching TRBD2. The CDR3 runs 12 residues. The trim removed 8 bases at V and 9 bases at J, leaving 4 bases unmatched. Germline V gene data show CDR1 as LGHNT and CDR2 as FRNRAP.

The chain uses TRBV5-4 and TRBJ2-2, with 8 bases fitting TRBD1. V shed 0 bases and J 4 bases; nucleotides not matched to a gene: 5. Germline V gene lookup returns CDR1 SGHNT and CDR2 YYREEE (reference sequence). The CDR3 contains 16 residues. Written as DNA, the CDR3 is TGTGCCAGCAGCTTGGCCACAGGGGGAGGCACCGGGGAGCTGTTTTTT. It encodes CASSLATGGGTGELFF.

This chain uses TRBV4-2 with TRBJ1-4; TRBD1 aligns across 8 bases. The CDR3 runs to 18 residues. CDR1 is LGHNA, CDR2 YNFKEQ, per germline. V was pared by 0 bases and J by 5 bases, with 11 bases of the junction left unmatched. The CDR3 region has the DNA TGTGCCAGCAGCCAAGACGGGCAGGGGGCGCCCGGGAATGAAAAACTGTTTTTT. Translated: CASSQDGQGAPGNEKLFF.

This chain uses TRBV24-1 with TRBJ2-1; TRBD2 matches 7 bases. Losses at the gene ends were 2 bases for V and 4 bases for J; bases not matched to a gene: 7. This CDR3 spans 16 amino acids. Looked up from germline, CDR1 is KGHDR and CDR2 is SFDVKD. CDR3 sequence: CATSDSTGGTYNEQFF. Written as DNA, the CDR3 is TGTGCCACCAGTGATTCAACCGGGGGGACTTACAATGAGCAGTTCTTC.

The chain has TRBV10-3 and TRBJ1-2; 7 bases agree with TRBD1. Losses at the gene ends were 8 bases for V and 0 bases for J; bases not matched to a gene: 6. Germline-derived CDR1 and CDR2 are ENHRY and SYGVKD. The CDR3 length is 14 residues. The CDR3 nucleotides read TGTGCCATCTTTGGACAGGCAGCTAACTATGGCTACACCTTC. The encoded protein is CAIFGQAANYGYTF.

The V call is TRBV6-4, the J call TRBJ2-7, with TRBD2 matching over 7 bases. The CDR3 extends over 15 amino acids. Germline V gene lookup returns CDR1 MRHNA and CDR2 SNTAGT. With V trimmed by 3 bases and J by 3 bases, 8 bases remained unmatched. The CDR3 DNA sequence: TGTGCCAGCAGTGAATCAGCGGGGACTAACTACGAGCAGTACTTC. Its translation: CASSESAGTNYEQYF.

As for this clone: Sequence at one end of the junction differs from germline and may be a read error. The chain couples TRBV2 to TRBJ1-1; D possibly corresponds to TRBD1 (5 bases). The CDR3 totals 11 residues. Germline CDR1 reads SNHLY; CDR2 reads FYNNEI. The DNA of the CDR3 is TGTGCCAGCAGAGAAGACAGTGAAGCTTTCTTT. It yields the protein CASREDSEAFF.

CDR3 in amino acids: CAISEDTVDEQYF. CDR3 DNA sequence: TGTGCCATCAGTGAAGACACAGTCGACGAGCAGTACTTC. The chain employs TRBV10-3 and TRBJ2-7; D not resolved. Trimming took off 3 bases at V and 5 bases at J, with 11 bases between the two ends. The germline CDR1 and CDR2 sequences are ENHRY and SYGVKD. The CDR3 length is 13 residues.

The chain employs TRBV4-3 and TRBJ2-1; D possibly corresponds to TRBD1 (6 bases). Germline V CDR1 and CDR2: LGHNA, YSLEER. Between the trimmed V and J ends, which lost 0 bases and 4 bases, there was a span of 10 bases. The CDR3 has 15 amino acids. This CDR3 is CASSQEAGEYNEQFF. The CDR3, as DNA: TGCGCCAGCAGCCAAGAGGCAGGGGAATACAATGAGCAGTTCTTC.

Here the CDR3 DNA reads TGTGCCATCAGTGCCAGGGGCGCACAGGGTCTGGACGAGCAGTACTTC. Translation: CAISARGAQGLDEQYF. This chain joins TRBV10-3 and TRBJ2-7; D may be TRBD1 (6 bases). Per the germline V gene, CDR1 is ENHRY and CDR2 is SYGVKD. V was clipped by 4 bases and J by 5 bases, with 21 bases between them. The CDR3 length is 16 residues.

This clone appeared a single time. The rearrangement links TRBV7-2 to TRBJ2-3; maybe TRBD2 (5 bases). Germline CDR1 SGHTA, CDR2 FQGNSA. The CDR3 sequence is 15 residues long. Trimming removed 1 base at V and 6 bases at J, with 14 bases between. CDR3 bases: TGTGCCAGCAGCTTAGTTCCGACGTCGGGGGATACGCAGTATTTT. This sequence encodes CASSLVPTSGDTQYF.

The CDR3, as DNA: TGTGCCTGGAGTGGGACACACATCTATGGCTACACCTTC. Translation: CAWSGTHIYGYTF. V and J are TRBV30 and TRBJ1-2, with D possibly matching TRBD1 (5 bases). Between the trimmed V and J ends, which lost 1 base and 4 bases, there was a span of 10 bases. The germline gives CDR1 GTSNPN, CDR2 SVGIG (reference sequence). This CDR3 region has 13 residues.